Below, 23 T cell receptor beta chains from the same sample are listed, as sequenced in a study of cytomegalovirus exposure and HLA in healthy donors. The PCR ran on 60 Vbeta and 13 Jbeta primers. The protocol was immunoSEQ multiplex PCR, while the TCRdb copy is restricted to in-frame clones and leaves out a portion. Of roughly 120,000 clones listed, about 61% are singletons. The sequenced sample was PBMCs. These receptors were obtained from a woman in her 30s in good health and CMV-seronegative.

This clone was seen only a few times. The CDR3 bases are TGTGCCAGCAGCTTAGCTATTAGCTACGAGCAGTACTTC. This codes for CASSLAISYEQYF. The chain recombines TRBV11-1 with TRBJ2-7; no clear D gene. This CDR3 region has 13 residues. V was shortened by 0 bases and J by 3 bases, with 6 bases between the two germline ends. Looked up from germline, CDR1 is SGHAT and CDR2 is FQDESV (reference sequence).

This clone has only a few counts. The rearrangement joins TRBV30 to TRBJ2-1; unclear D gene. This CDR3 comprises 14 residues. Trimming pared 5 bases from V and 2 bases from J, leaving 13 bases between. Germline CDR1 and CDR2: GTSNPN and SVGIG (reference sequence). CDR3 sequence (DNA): TGTGCCTGGTCCTTTGACTGGCCCTACAATGAGCAGTTCTTC. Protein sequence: CAWSFDWPYNEQFF.

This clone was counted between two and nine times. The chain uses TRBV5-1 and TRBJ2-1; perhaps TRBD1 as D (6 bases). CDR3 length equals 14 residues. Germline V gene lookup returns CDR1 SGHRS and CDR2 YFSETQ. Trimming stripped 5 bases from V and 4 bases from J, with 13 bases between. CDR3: CASRREGVYNEQFF. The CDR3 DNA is TGCGCCAGCAGACGCGAGGGGGTTTACAATGAGCAGTTCTTC.

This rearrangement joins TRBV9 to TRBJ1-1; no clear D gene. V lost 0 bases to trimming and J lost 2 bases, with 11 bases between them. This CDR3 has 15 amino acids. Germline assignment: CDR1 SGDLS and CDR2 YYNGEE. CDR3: CASSVVRRTNTEAFF. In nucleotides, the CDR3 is TGTGCCAGCAGCGTAGTGAGAAGAACCAACACTGAAGCTTTCTTT.

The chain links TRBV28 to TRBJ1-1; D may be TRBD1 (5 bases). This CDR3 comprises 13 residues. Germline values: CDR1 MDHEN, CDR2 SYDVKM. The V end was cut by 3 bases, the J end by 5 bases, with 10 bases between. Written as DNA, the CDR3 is TGTGCCAGCAGTTTTAAGGGGCAGACTGAAGCTTTCTTT. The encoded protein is CASSFKGQTEAFF.

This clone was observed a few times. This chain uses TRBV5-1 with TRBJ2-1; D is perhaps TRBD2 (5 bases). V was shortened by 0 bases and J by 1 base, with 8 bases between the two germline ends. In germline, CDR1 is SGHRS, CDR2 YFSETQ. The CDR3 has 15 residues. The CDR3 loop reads CASSLGRVSYNEQFF. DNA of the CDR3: TGCGCCAGCAGCTTGGGGCGGGTTTCCTACAATGAGCAGTTCTTC.

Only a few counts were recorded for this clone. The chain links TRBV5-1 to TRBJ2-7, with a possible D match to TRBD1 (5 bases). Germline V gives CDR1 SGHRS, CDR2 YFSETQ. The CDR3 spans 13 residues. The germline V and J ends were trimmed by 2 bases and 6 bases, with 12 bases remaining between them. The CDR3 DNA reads TGCGCCAGCAGCTTAAACCAGGGTATCGAGCAGTACTTC. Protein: CASSLNQGIEQYF.

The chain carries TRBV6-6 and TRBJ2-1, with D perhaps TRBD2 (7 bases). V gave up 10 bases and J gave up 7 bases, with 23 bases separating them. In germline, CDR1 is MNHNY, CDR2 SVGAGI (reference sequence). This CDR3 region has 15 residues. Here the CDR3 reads CATGRGEGRMNEQFF. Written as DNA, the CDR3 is TGTGCCACCGGAAGGGGGGAGGGCCGGATGAATGAGCAGTTCTTC.

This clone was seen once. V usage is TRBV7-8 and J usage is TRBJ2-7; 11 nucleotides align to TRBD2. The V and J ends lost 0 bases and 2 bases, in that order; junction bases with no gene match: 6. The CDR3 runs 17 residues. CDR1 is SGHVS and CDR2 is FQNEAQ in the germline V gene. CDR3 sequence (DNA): TGTGCCAGCAGCTTAGCTCTAGGGGGACTAGCGGCCTACGAGCAGTACTTC. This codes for CASSLALGGLAAYEQYF.

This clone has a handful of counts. CDR3 sequence: CASSTHFHNANTGELFF. CDR3 bases: TGTGCCAGCAGCACTCATTTTCATAACGCGAACACCGGGGAGCTGTTTTTT. The chain recombines TRBV7-9 with TRBJ2-2; D is unclear. This CDR3 region has 17 residues. Trimming shortened V by 5 bases and J by 0 bases, and 16 bases separated the two germline ends. Per the germline V gene, CDR1 is SEHNR and CDR2 is FQNEAQ (reference sequence).

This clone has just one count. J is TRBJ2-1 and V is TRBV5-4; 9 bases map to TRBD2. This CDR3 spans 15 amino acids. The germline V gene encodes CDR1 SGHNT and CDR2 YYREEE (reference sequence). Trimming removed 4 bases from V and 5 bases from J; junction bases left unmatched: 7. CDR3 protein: CASSGSGRGNNEQFF. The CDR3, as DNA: TGTGCCAGCAGCGGTAGCGGGAGAGGCAACAATGAGCAGTTCTTC. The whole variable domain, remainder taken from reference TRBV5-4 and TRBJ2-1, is ETGVTQSPTHLIKTRGQQVTLRCSSQSGHNTVSWYQQALGQGPQFIFQYYREEENGRGNFPPRFSGLQFPNYSSELNVNALELDDSALYLCASSGSGRGNNEQFFGPGTRLTVL.

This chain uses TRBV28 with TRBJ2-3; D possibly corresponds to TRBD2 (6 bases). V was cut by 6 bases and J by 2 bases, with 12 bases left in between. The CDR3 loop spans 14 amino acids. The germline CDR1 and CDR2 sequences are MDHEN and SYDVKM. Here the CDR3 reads CASSVGGVTDTQYF. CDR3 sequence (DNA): TGTGCCAGCAGCGTGGGGGGAGTCACAGATACGCAGTATTTT.

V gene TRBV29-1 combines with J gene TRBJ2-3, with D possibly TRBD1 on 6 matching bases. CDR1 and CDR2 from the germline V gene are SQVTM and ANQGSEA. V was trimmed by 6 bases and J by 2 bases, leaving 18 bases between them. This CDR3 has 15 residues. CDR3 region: CSVARGGGATDTQYF. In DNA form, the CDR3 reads TGCAGCGTCGCCCGAGGGGGTGGAGCCACAGATACGCAGTATTTT.

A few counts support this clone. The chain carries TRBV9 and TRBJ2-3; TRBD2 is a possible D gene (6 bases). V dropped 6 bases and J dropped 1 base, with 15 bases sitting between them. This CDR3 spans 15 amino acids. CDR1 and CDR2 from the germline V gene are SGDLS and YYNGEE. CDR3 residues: CASNGGTVRTDTQYF. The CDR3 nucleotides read TGTGCCAGCAACGGGGGAACGGTCCGCACAGATACGCAGTATTTT.

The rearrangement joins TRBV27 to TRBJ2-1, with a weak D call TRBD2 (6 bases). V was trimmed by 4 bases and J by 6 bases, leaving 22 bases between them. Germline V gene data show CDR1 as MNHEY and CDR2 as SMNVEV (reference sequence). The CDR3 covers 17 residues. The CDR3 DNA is TGTGCCAGCAGTTCACACCGGCCGGGACTCTTAGGCAATGAGCAGTTCTTC. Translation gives CASSSHRPGLLGNEQFF.

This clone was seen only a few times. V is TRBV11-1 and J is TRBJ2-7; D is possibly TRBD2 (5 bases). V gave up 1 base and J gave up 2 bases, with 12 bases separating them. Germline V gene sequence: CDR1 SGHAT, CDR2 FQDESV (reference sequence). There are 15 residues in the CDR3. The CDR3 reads CASSLVSGGTYEQYF. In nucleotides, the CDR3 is TGTGCCAGCAGCTTAGTTAGTGGAGGTACCTACGAGCAGTACTTC.

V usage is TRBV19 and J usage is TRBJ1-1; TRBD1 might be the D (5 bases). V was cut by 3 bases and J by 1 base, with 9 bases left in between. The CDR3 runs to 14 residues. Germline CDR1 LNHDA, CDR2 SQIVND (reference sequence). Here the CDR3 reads CASSIREANTEAFF. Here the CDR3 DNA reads TGTGCCAGTAGTATCAGGGAGGCGAACACTGAAGCTTTCTTT.

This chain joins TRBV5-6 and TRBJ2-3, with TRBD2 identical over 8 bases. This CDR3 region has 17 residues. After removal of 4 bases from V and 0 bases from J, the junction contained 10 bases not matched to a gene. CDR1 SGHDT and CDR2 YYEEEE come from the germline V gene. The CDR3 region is CASSTHLAGFSTDTQYF. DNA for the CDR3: TGTGCCAGCAGCACACATCTAGCGGGTTTTAGCACAGATACGCAGTATTTT.

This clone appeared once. The CDR3 DNA reads as TGTGCCAGCAGCGTAGAATCGGGACTAGCTGGGGAGACCCAGTACTTC. It yields the protein CASSVESGLAGETQYF. The chain combines TRBV9 with TRBJ2-5, with 9 positions matching TRBD2. This CDR3 region has 16 residues. Germline CDR1 SGDLS, CDR2 YYNGEE. V lost 0 bases and J lost 5; bases outside the gene matches: 8.

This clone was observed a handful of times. CDR3 in amino acids: CASSGGNGETQYF. DNA of the CDR3: TGTGCCAGCAGCGGCGGGAACGGGGAGACCCAGTACTTC. The chain uses TRBV11-2 and TRBJ2-5; a possible D gene is TRBD2 (6 bases). V dropped 5 bases and J dropped 5 bases, with 12 bases sitting between them. This CDR3 contains 13 residues. CDR1 is SGHAT and CDR2 is FQNNGV in the germline V gene.

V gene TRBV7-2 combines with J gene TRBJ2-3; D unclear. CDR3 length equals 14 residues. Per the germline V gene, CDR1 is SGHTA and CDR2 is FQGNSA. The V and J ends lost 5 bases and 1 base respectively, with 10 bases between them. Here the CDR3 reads CASSTRVGTDTQYF. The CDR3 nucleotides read TGTGCCAGCAGCACCCGGGTAGGCACAGATACGCAGTATTTT.

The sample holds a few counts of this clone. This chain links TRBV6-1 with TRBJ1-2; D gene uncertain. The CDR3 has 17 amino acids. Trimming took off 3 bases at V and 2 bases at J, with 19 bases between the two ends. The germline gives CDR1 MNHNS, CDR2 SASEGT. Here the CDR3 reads CASSEHNELSRNYGYTF. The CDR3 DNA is TGTGCCAGCAGTGAGCATAACGAACTATCCCGGAACTATGGCTACACCTTC.

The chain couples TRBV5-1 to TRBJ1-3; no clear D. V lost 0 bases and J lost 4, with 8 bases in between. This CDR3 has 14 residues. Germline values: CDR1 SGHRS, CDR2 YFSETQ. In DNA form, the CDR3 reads TGCGCCAGCAGCTTGGATTCCTTCGGAAACACCATATATTTT. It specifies CASSLDSFGNTIYF.